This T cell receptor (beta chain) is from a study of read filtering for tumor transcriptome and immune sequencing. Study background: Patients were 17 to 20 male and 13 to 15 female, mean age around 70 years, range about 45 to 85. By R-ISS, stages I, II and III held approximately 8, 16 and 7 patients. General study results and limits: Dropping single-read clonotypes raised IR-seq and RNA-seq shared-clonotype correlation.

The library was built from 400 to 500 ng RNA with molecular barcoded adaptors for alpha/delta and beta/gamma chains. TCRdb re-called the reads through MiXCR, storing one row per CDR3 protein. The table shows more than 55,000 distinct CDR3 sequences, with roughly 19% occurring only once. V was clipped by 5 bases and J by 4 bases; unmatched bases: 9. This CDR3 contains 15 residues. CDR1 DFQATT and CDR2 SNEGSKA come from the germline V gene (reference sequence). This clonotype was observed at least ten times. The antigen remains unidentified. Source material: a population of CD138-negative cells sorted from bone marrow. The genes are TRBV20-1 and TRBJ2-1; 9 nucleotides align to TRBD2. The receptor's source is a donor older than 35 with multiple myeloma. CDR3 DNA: TGCAGTGCTCACGTTAGCGGGAGACGTTACAATGAGCAGTTCTTC. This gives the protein CSAHVSGRRYNEQFF.